This T cell receptor (beta chain) was sequenced for a study of T cells after yellow fever vaccination (dated by TCRdb to about 2019). Regarding the complete study: The SMART-Seq v4 Ultra Low Input RNA kit was used to prepare libraries from fractions with low cell numbers. To track T-cell clones before and after primary and booster YFV17D yellow fever vaccination, bulk TCR alpha and beta repertoires were sequenced longitudinally. Bulk PBMC replicates and cell subsets were isolated from blood drawn at multiple timepoints before and after both primary and secondary immunization. Two healthy male donors made up the cohort, one aged 18 to 30 years and the other aged 30 to 40 years.

In the paper's terms, the treatment or condition label means: live attenuated yellow fever vaccine strain. At each blood-draw timepoint, two biological replicates of bulk PBMCs were obtained. PBMCs were isolated from peripheral blood using a standard Ficoll-Paque protocol. RNA was extracted with TriZol from bulk PBMCs, CD4 and CD8 fractions, and dextramer-positive and dextramer-negative fractions. Taken from cysteine to phenylalanine, the CDR3 has 15 residues. CDR3 DNA is the only sequence kept; it has 45 bases, read in frame from the first base. V loses 4 bases of germline sequence and J loses 2 bases, and the interval between the two ends is 17 bases. The CDR1 and CDR2 encoded by the germline V gene are SQVTM and ANQGSEA. TCR cDNA was synthesized by 5'RACE template switching, through which a universal primer site and unique molecular identifiers were introduced. Priming for cDNA synthesis came from both the TCR alpha and TCR beta constant segments. Libraries were amplified in two PCR steps, with sample barcodes and sequencing adapters added in the second step. Sequencing of the libraries was done on either Illumina HiSeq 2500 (2x100 bp) or NovaSeq (2x150 bp). The study's own analysis went as follows. Demultiplexing of reads and collapsing into UMI consensus sequences were performed with MIGEC, and V(D)J alignment was carried out with MiXCR. Clonotypes responding to the vaccine were identified with edgeR on replicate PBMC samples, with the criteria of FDR below 0.01 and a log2 fold change above 5 up to day 15. CD4 or CD8 identity was assigned to each bulk clonotype according to whether the clonotype was present at higher abundance in the sequenced CD4 repertoire or the sequenced CD8 repertoire. Through fastp at Q25 and MiXCR, TCRdb rebuilt clones from the public reads, retaining in-frame beta chains. Every distinct CDR3 protein forms one entry, paired with its most common genes and DNA. V and J calls and clone size were set by TCRdb, not the authors. This sample holds about 550,000 distinct CDR3 sequences; 15% to 20% were observed only once. The top ten hold roughly an eighth of the sample.

This clonotype has only a few counts. It has no known antigen specificity. No base quality values were provided; no much bigger clone lies one nucleotide off. General findings and caveats noted by the study authors: A small fraction of clonotypes appeared in both the CD4 and CD8 compartments, likely as a result of convergent recombination. Because abundant contaminating clonotypes from the bulk population could be contained in FACS-sorted repertoires, computational filtering was required. Most clones expanded after primary vaccination were re-detected after the booster (approximately 95% of CD4 and around 88% of CD8), suggesting broad memory maintenance. The study included only a couple of donors, which limits how far the findings can be generalized. Compared with the primary T-cell response, the secondary T-cell response was faster but weaker, reaching its peak on day 5 rather than on day 15.

The chain was built from TRBV29-1 and TRBJ1-1, with no confidently assigned D gene. The TCR comes from a man aged 25 to 40 who received the YFV17D yellow fever vaccine. The specimen comprised PBMCs, sampled 15 days after the yellow fever booster vaccination. The nucleotides read TGCAGCGTTGGGATCTCCGGAGGAATTAACACTGAAGCTTTCTTT. It encodes CSVGISGGINTEAFF.